The sequence of this TCR beta chain was determined in a study of T cells after yellow fever vaccination. Study conclusions and caveats: FACS-sorted repertoires could harbor abundant contaminating bulk-population clonotypes. Faster peaking, at day 5 versus 15, marked a secondary response that was weaker.

MiXCR was run by TCRdb on the 5' RACE reads, yielding one entry per CDR3 protein. Seen here are approximately 96,000 distinct CDR3 sequences, approximately 8.4% observed once, and the top ten hold roughly 15%. V was cut by 0 bases and J by 5 bases, with 9 bases left in between. The CDR3 loop spans 13 amino acids. In germline, CDR1 is SGHRS, CDR2 YFSETQ. By share, this clonotype counts as medium-sized. The sample consisted of CD8+ T cells not binding an NS4B(214-222) dextramer, sorted from PBMCs, taken more than 13 days after the first yellow fever vaccination. The TCR originated in a man in his late teens or twenties who received the YFV17D yellow fever vaccine. The V call is TRBV5-1, the J call TRBJ2-7, with D uncertain. The CDR3 loop reads CASSLEIPDEQYF. For the CDR3, the DNA is TGCGCCAGCAGCTTGGAAATACCGGACGAGCAGTACTTC.